Detailed here is one T cell receptor (beta chain). The data belong to a study of blood T cell repertoires in COVID-19. On the study more broadly: Nucleic acid was either cDNA or gDNA, and it came from T cells, B-cell-depleted T cells, or PBMCs.

The data were produced by immunoSEQ multiplex PCR, yet TCRdb's version contains in-frame clones alone and is incomplete. The sample has hundreds of thousands of clones, roughly 89% seen once. Germline V gene lookup returns CDR1 LNHDA and CDR2 SQIVND (reference sequence). The CDR3 length is 16 residues. Deletions cut 0 bases from V and 2 bases from J, with 13 bases between. The chain combines TRBV19 with TRBJ1-1; no reliable D call. Material: peripheral blood. This TCR was sampled from a woman younger than 45 with active or convalescent COVID-19. The CDR3 DNA sequence: TGTGCCAGTAGTATAGATAGCCAGATAGAAAACACTGAAGCTTTCTTT. Translating gives CASSIDSQIENTEAFF.